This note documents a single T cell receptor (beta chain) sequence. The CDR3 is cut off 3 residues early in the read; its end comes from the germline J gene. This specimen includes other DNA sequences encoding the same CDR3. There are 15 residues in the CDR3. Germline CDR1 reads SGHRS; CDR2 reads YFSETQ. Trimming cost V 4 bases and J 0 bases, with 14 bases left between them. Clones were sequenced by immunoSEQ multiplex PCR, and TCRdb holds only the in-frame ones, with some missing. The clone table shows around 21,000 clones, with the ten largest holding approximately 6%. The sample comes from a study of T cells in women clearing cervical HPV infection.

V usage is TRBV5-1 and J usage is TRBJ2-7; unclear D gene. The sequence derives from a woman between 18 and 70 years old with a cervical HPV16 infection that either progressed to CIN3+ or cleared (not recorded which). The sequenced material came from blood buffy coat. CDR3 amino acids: CASSPLASGSYEQYF. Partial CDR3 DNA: TGCGCCAGCAGCCCCCTCGCGTCTGGCTCCTACGAG.